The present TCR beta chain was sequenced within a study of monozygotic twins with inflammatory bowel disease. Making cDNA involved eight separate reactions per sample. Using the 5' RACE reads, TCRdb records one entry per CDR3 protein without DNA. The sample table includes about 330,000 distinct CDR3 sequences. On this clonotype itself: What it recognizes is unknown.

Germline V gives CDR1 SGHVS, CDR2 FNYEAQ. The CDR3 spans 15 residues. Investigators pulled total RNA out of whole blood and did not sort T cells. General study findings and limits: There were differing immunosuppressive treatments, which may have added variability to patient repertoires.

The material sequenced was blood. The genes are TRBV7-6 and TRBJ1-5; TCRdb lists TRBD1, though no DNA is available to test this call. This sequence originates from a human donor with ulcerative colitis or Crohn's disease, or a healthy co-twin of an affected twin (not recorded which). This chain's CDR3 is CASSLGGGKYQPQHF. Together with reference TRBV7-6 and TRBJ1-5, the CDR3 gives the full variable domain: GAGVSQSPRYKVTKRGQDVALRCDPISGHVSLYWYRQALGQGPEFLTYFNYEAQQDKSGLPNDRFSAERPEGSISTLTIQRTEQRDSAMYRCASSLGGGKYQPQHFGDGTRLSIL.